This TCR beta chain was sequenced in a study of PD-1 blockade in classical Hodgkin lymphoma. Study-level findings and limits: Newly diagnosed patients were said to have less baseline TCR diversity than healthy donors did.

The table came from immunoSEQ multiplex PCR; TCRdb's copy has only in-frame clones and leaves some out. This sample has 25,000 to 35,000 clones, with under 95% found just once. A word on this clone: Its matching antigen is unknown.

Time point here: newly diagnosed, previously untreated cHL patient sample. The specimen was peripheral blood mononuclear cells (PBMCs). This receptor was taken from a human donor with classical Hodgkin lymphoma.

CDR3 sequence: CASSFKGSSNNEQFF. CDR3 nucleotide sequence: TGTGCCAGCAGCTTTAAGGGAAGTAGCAACAATGAGCAGTTCTTC. The V gene is TRBV7-9, the J gene TRBJ2-1; unclear D gene. V gave up 3 bases and J gave up 5 bases, with 14 bases separating them. The CDR3 extends over 15 amino acids. Germline values: CDR1 SEHNR, CDR2 FQNEAQ (reference sequence).